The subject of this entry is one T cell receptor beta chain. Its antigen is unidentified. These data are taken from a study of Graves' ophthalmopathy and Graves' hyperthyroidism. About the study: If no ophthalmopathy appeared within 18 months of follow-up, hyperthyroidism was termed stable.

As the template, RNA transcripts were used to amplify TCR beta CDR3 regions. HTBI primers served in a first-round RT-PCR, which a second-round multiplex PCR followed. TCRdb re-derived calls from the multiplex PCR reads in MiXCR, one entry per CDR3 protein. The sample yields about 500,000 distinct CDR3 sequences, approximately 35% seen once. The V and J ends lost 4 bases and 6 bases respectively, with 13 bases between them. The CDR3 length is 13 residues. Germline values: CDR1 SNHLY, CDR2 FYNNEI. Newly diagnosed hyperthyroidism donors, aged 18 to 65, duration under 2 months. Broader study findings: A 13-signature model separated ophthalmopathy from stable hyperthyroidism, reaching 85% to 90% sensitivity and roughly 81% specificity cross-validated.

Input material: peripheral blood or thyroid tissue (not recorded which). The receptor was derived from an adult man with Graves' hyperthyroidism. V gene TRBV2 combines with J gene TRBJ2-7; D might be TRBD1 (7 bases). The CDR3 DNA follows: TGTGCCAGCAGTGGAGGGCAGGGGGGCGAGCAGTACTTC. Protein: CASSGGQGGEQYF.